This is a list of T cell receptor beta chains from one sample in a study of T cells in Graves' hyperthyroidism and ophthalmopathy. Each CDR3 protein is one row after TCRdb ran MiXCR on the multiplex PCR reads. The sample lists fewer than 500,000 distinct CDR3 sequences; roughly 15% were seen once. The specimen sequenced was blood. All receptors come from a woman aged 30 to 39 with Graves' ophthalmopathy. CDR3s include the opening cysteine and the closing phenylalanine or tryptophan. Each record gives: J gene, V gene, clone size, D gene, CDR3 DNA, CDR3 protein. The D gene is left open where the match is weak. For some rows the clone size is stated as once, few or many, or as a class when expanded; others skip it.

TRBJ1-5 TRBV30 many . TGTGCCTGGAGTGTACTCGGGGATCAGCCCCAGCATTTT CAWSVLGDQPQHF
TRBJ1-3 TRBV28 few . TGTCCCCCATCTGGAAACACCATATATTTT CPPSGNTIYF
TRBJ2-6 TRBV28 . . TGTGCCAGCAGGGGGGGACCGGGCTCTGGGGCCAACGTCCTGACTTTC CASRGGPGSGANVLTF
TRBJ1-5 TRBV2 many . TGTGCCAGCAACCCCGATTGGGGCAATAGCAATCAGCCCCAGCATTTT CASNPDWGNSNQPQHF
TRBJ1-6 TRBV6-1 . TRBD1 TGTGCCAGCAGTAAGCTAAACAGGGGTAATTCACCCCTCCACTTT CASSKLNRGNSPLHF
TRBJ2-2 TRBV11-2 many TRBD2 TGTGCCAGCAGCTTAGGTCCGCGGGGGGCCGGGGAGCTGTTTTTT CASSLGPRGAGELFF
TRBJ2-7 TRBV2 many . TGTGCCAGCAGTGGGTCTTCTGTCCAGAGTTTGGTGAACGAGCAGTACTTC CASSGSSVQSLVNEQYF
TRBJ2-6 TRBV7-3 many . TGTGCCAGCAGCGAGGGGGCCAACGTCCTGACTTTC CASSEGANVLTF
TRBJ1-1 TRBV20-1 many TRBD1 TGCAGTGCTAGAGCAGACAGGGTGAACACTGAAGCTTTCTTT CSARADRVNTEAFF
TRBJ1-2 TRBV20-1 many . TGCAGTGCTAGAGATCGGTATGGCTACACCTTC CSARDRYGYTF
TRBJ2-7 TRBV9 many TRBD1 TGTGCCAGCAGCGTAACGGACAGGGGATACTCCTACGAGCAGTACTTC CASSVTDRGYSYEQYF
TRBJ2-5 TRBV20-1 many . TGCAGTGCTAGAGAGGACCCGGGAAACACAGAGACCCAGTACTTC CSAREDPGNTETQYF
TRBJ1-2 TRBV20-1 many TRBD1 TGCAGTGCTAGAGTGGGACAGGGGGGTGATTGGAGCTATGGCTACACCTTC CSARVGQGGDWSYGYTF
TRBJ1-3 TRBV6-5 . . TGTGCCAGCAGTAACCCTGGAAACACCATATATTTT CASSNPGNTIYF
TRBJ2-7 TRBV5-1 many . TGCGCCAGCAGTGGGGGGGCACCGCTACACTACGAGCAGTACTTC CASSGGAPLHYEQYF
TRBJ1-6 TRBV27 many . TGTGCCAGCACCCCCGGGGGACTGCCGAATTCACCCCTCCACTTT CASTPGGLPNSPLHF
TRBJ1-5 TRBV19 . . TGTGCCAGTAGTAGGGATTATGGAGAGCCCCAGCATTTT CASSRDYGEPQHF
TRBJ2-1 TRBV6-1 many . TGTGCCAGCAGCGTTACGGGTTCCCCAAACAATGAGCAGTTCTTC CASSVTGSPNNEQFF
TRBJ2-3 TRBV11-2 many . TGTGCCAGCAGCTTAGAGTTTGCGTCCGGTACGCAGTATTTT CASSLEFASGTQYF
TRBJ2-1 TRBV5-1 many TRBD2 TGCGCCAGCAGCTTCACCGGGACTAGCGGGGGAGTTGTCAATGAGCAGTTCTTC CASSFTGTSGGVVNEQFF
TRBJ1-1 TRBV10-2 few . TGCGCCAGCAGTGAGTTAACCAACCTGAACACTGAAGCTTTCTTT CASSELTNLNTEAFF
TRBJ1-1 TRBV10-3 few . TGTGCCACGAGACCAGGGATCATGAACACTGAAGCTTTCTTT CATRPGIMNTEAFF
TRBJ2-5 TRBV11-3 many . TGTGCCAGCAGCTCCAGGGGCTACCAAGAGACCCAGTACTTC CASSSRGYQETQYF
TRBJ1-1 TRBV3-1 many . TGTGCCAGCAGGGATCGGGGGGGAACTGAAGCTTTCTTT CASRDRGGTEAFF
TRBJ2-7 TRBV28 many TRBD2 TGTGCCAGCAGTCTCGAGCGGGGATACGAGCAGTACTTC CASSLERGYEQYF
TRBJ2-1 TRBV3-1 many . TGTGCCAGCAGTCAAAGGGGGGGCGCAGGGTTGAATGAGCAGTTCTTC CASSQRGGAGLNEQFF
TRBJ1-1 TRBV7-2 . . TGTGCCAGCAGCCCCACGGGGGGCCGGAGCACTGAAGCTTTCTTT CASSPTGGRSTEAFF
TRBJ2-4 TRBV5-8 few . TGTGCCAGCAGCAAACCTGGGACCGAAGCCTTGACAAACATTCAGTACTTC CASSKPGTEALTNIQYF
TRBJ1-6 TRBV7-2 many TRBD1 TGTGCCAGCAGCGGCCGGGACAGTTATAATTCACCCCTCCACTTT CASSGRDSYNSPLHF
TRBJ1-4 TRBV18 many TRBD1 TGTGCCAGCTCACCGCGACAGGGCTTAAATGAAAAACTGTTTTTT CASSPRQGLNEKLFF
TRBJ2-1 TRBV10-3 . . TGTGCCATCAGTGTCGGGCAGGGTTGGATCGATGAGCAGTTCTTC CAISVGQGWIDEQFF
TRBJ2-1 TRBV25-1 . . TGTGCCAGCAGTGAATGGGTCGCGAGCTCCTACAATGAGCAGTTCTTC CASSEWVASSYNEQFF
TRBJ2-2 TRBV7-6 many TRBD1 TGTGCCAGCAGCTTGCGGACAGGGGGAAACACCGGGGAGCTGTTTTTT CASSLRTGGNTGELFF
TRBJ2-7 TRBV30 many . TGTGCCTGGAGTGTACAATCCGAGCAGTACTTC CAWSVQSEQYF
TRBJ1-4 TRBV18 many TRBD1 TGTGCCAGCTCACTTGAGGGGACAGCTGAAAAACTGTTTTTT CASSLEGTAEKLFF
TRBJ2-5 TRBV29-1 once . TGCAGCGTTTCCGAGGAGACCCAGTACTTC CSVSEETQYF
TRBJ1-4 TRBV7-9 many TRBD1 TGTGCCAGCAGCTTACCCAGGGGGCAAGAGACAAATGAAAAACTGTTTTTT CASSLPRGQETNEKLFF
TRBJ2-5 TRBV6-1 many TRBD1 TGTGCCAGCAGTGACGGACAGGGGAAGTACTTC CASSDGQGKYF
TRBJ2-5 TRBV7-3 many . TGTGCCAGCAGCCAAGGAAGAGGGAGCCAAGAGACCCAGTACTTC CASSQGRGSQETQYF
TRBJ2-7 TRBV5-4 . . TGTGCCAGCAGCAACCCCGGTCCCCTGAGGGAGCAGTACTTC CASSNPGPLREQYF